This TCR beta chain is from a study of blood T cells in healthy people across ages. The germline V gene has CDR1 SGHRS and CDR2 YFSETQ. The CDR3 is 14 residues long. V shed 3 bases and J 0 bases; nucleotides not matched to a gene: 1. Alongside a J-beta primer mix, a sample-barcoded 5' primer served in a second PCR lasting roughly 7 to 12 cycles. A template-switch adaptor containing 12 random nucleotides labeled each cDNA molecule. MiXCR, run by TCRdb on the 5' RACE reads, gives a single entry per CDR3 protein. The table has roughly 500,000 distinct CDR3 sequences, 27% seen once. Per sample, no less than 5.5 micrograms of total RNA were extracted. This clonotype occurred a few times.

What was sequenced was blood. This chain connects TRBV5-1 to TRBJ2-3, with 7 bases fitting TRBD1. The clonotype was recovered from a woman in her sixties or seventies in good health. The CDR3, as DNA: TGCGCCAGCAGCTGGGACAGTAGCACAGATACGCAGTATTTT. Residues: CASSWDSSTDTQYF.